The 6 T cell receptor beta chains reported below all come from one sample, sequenced in a study of human T cells and chemical hapten exposure. Sample time point: patch test 2, 6 weeks after DPC sensitization. Treatment in this sample: therapeutic diphenylcyclopropenone sensitization with weekly scalp DPC. MiXCR, run by TCRdb on the RACE reads, gives a single entry per CDR3 protein. The table has about 140,000 distinct CDR3 sequences, about 10% seen once; the top ten hold about 1.3%. This specimen was whole blood, taken in connection with sensitization to the hapten diphenylcyclopropenone (DPC). The receptors here all came from a woman between 45 and 65 years old with alopecia areata. Some clones in this sample may be carry-over from other donors' samples.

This clonotype was counted ten times or more. The rearrangement joins TRBV4-3 to TRBJ2-3; tentative D call: TRBD1 (5 bases). Germline V gives CDR1 LGHNA, CDR2 YSLEER. The CDR3 has 17 residues. V lost 0 bases to trimming and J lost 1 base, with 14 bases between them. CDR3 protein: CASSQEGRGKGTDTQYF. CDR3 coding DNA: TGCGCCAGCAGCCAAGAAGGAAGGGGCAAGGGCACAGATACGCAGTATTTT.

The chain recombines TRBV18 with TRBJ2-2, with 8 bases aligning to TRBD2. Germline CDR1 KGHSH, CDR2 LQKENI. Trimming removed 6 bases from V and 5 bases from J; junction bases left unmatched: 5. The length of the CDR3 is 14 residues. CDR3 region: CASSPAGATGELFF. The CDR3 DNA follows: TGTGCCAGCTCCCCAGCGGGAGCAACCGGGGAGCTGTTTTTT. The full variable domain, completed using reference TRBV18 and TRBJ2-2, is NAGVMQNPRHLVRRRGQEARLRCSPMKGHSHVYWYRQLPEEGLKFMVYLQKENIIDESGMPKERFSAEFPKEGPSILRIQQVVRGDSAAYFCASSPAGATGELFFGEGSRLTVL.

This clonotype was recorded a few times. The V and J genes are TRBV25-1 and TRBJ2-5, with 12 bases that match TRBD2. Unmatched junction bases numbered 6, after V lost 2 bases and J lost 5 bases. CDR1 and CDR2 (germline): MGHDK, SYGVNS. The CDR3 has 16 amino acids. Written as DNA, the CDR3 is TGTGCCAGCAGTGAAGCTAGCGGGAGGGCCGGGGAGACCCAGTACTTC. Encoded protein: CASSEASGRAGETQYF.

This clonotype was counted many times. V usage is TRBV5-6 and J usage is TRBJ2-1; TRBD2 matches 8 bases. Trimming cost V 0 bases and J 2 bases; bases outside gene matches: 4. This CDR3 is 16 amino acids long. Germline V CDR1 and CDR2: SGHDT, YYEEEE. The CDR3 region has the DNA TGTGCCAGCAGCTTGGTACCTAGCGGGCCCTACAATGAGCAGTTCTTC. Protein sequence: CASSLVPSGPYNEQFF.

This clonotype was picked up a small number of times. The chain carries TRBV5-1 and TRBJ2-1; D perhaps matches TRBD2 (5 bases). The CDR3 covers 14 residues. The germline V gene encodes CDR1 SGHRS and CDR2 YFSETQ. The V end lost 3 bases, the J end lost 5 bases, and 12 bases lay between the germline ends. This CDR3 is CASSSRRGDNEQFF. The CDR3 nucleotides are TGCGCCAGCAGCTCCCGACGGGGTGACAATGAGCAGTTCTTC.

This clonotype was observed a handful of times. The J gene is TRBJ2-7, the V gene TRBV6-5; either TRBD1 or TRBD2 may fit D (6 bases each). Germline lookup yields CDR1 MNHEY and CDR2 SVGAGI. Deletions cut 0 bases from V and 1 base from J, with 10 bases between. The CDR3 totals 15 residues. This chain's CDR3 is CASSYSGGTSYEQYF. CDR3 bases: TGTGCCAGCAGTTACTCTGGCGGGACATCCTACGAGCAGTACTTC.